The clone carrying this T cell receptor beta chain was counted ten times or more. Researchers took RNA transcripts and amplified the TCR beta CDR3 regions from them. During a first-round RT-PCR of the TCR CDR3, the HTBI primer set was used. TCRdb analysed the multiplex PCR reads with MiXCR anew, one entry per CDR3 protein. The repertoire holds hundreds of thousands of distinct CDR3 sequences, with around 15% as singletons. This sample was taken from a study of T cells in Graves' hyperthyroidism and ophthalmopathy. Germline V gene lookup returns CDR1 SNHLY and CDR2 FYNNEI. The CDR3 runs 12 residues. V was clipped by 4 bases and J by 0 bases, with 2 bases between them. Among ophthalmopathy patients, the Clinical Activity Score reached at least 3, the NOSPECS grade reached at least 4, and duration remained under 3 months. PBMCs stemmed from more than 7.5 ml fresh peripheral blood.

Sequenced sample: blood. The chain uses TRBV2 and TRBJ2-3; no reliable D call. This TCR derives from a woman aged 40 to 49 with Graves' ophthalmopathy. CDR3: CASSASTDTQYF. CDR3 nucleotides: TGTGCCAGCAGTGCTAGCACAGATACGCAGTATTTT.